This T cell receptor beta chain is drawn from a study of monozygotic twins with inflammatory bowel disease. Study-wide results and limits: Healthy co-twins showed greater TCRbeta diversity (inverse Simpson) than IBD patients.

The CDR3 loop spans 13 amino acids. CDR1 is SGHTA, CDR2 FQGNSA, per germline. The team made cDNA by running eight separate reactions for each sample. For both chains, the TCRalpha and TCRbeta cDNA went through two nested PCRs of approximately 16 and 10 cycles. With the 5' RACE reads reprocessed, TCRdb shows one record per CDR3 protein and no DNA. This sample's table reports some 440,000 distinct CDR3 sequences. A remark on this clonotype: Its antigen is still unknown.

Sequencing was done on a sample of blood. The clonotype originates from a human donor with ulcerative colitis or Crohn's disease, or a healthy co-twin of an affected twin (not recorded which). V usage is TRBV7-2 and J usage is TRBJ1-2; checking the TCRdb D call of TRBD1 is not possible without DNA. The CDR3 loop reads CASKGQLGDGYTF. Complete variable domain (other parts from reference TRBV7-2 and TRBJ1-2): GAGVSQSPSNKVTEKGKDVELRCDPISGHTALYWYRQSLGQGLEFLIYFQGNSAPDKSGLPSDRFSAERTGGSVSTLTIQRTQQEDSAVYLCASKGQLGDGYTFGSGTRLTVV.